Below, 20 T cell receptor beta chains from the same sample are listed, as sequenced in a study of blood T cell repertoires in COVID-19. The assay was immunoSEQ multiplex PCR, and TCRdb's table has in-frame clones only and misses some. This table holds approximately 83,000 clones, over 75% found once. Sequencing used peripheral blood. The source is a man in his 70s with acute or convalescent COVID-19.

This chain connects TRBV6-2 or TRBV6-3 to TRBJ1-5; D possibly corresponds to TRBD1 (5 bases). CDR3 length: 19 residues. The V and J ends lost 3 bases and 5 bases respectively, with 26 bases between them. Germline assignment: CDR1 MNHEY and CDR2 SVGEGT. The CDR3 DNA follows: TGTGCCAGCAGTTATCGTAACGCCGTTGGGGCAGGGTGGGATCAGCCCCAGCATTTT. Translated: CASSYRNAVGAGWDQPQHF.

The chain employs TRBV18 and TRBJ2-1; a weak D match, TRBD1 (6 bases). CDR3 size: 16 residues. V was trimmed by 2 bases and J by 4 bases, leaving 15 bases between them. Germline V CDR1 and CDR2: KGHSH, LQKENI. The CDR3, as DNA: TGTGCCAGCTCACCAGTGGGGGCCCTGTCTTACAATGAGCAGTTCTTC. The encoded protein is CASSPVGALSYNEQFF.

The chain joins TRBV27 to TRBJ2-1; 11 bases fit TRBD2. The CDR3 loop spans 15 amino acids. CDR1 and CDR2 (germline): MNHEY, SMNVEV (reference sequence). V shed 7 bases and J 8 bases; nucleotides not matched to a gene: 10. The CDR3 spells CASNKGLAGIHEQFF. DNA for the CDR3: TGTGCCAGCAACAAAGGACTAGCGGGTATCCATGAGCAGTTCTTC.

The genes are TRBV5-5 and TRBJ2-3; 8 bases fit TRBD2. From germline, CDR1 is SGHKS and CDR2 YYEKEE (reference sequence). This CDR3 has 14 amino acids. V lost 2 bases and J lost 7; bases outside the gene matches: 6. The CDR3 coding sequence is TGTGCCAGCAGCTTTCAGCGGGGGCCCAATACGCAGTATTTT. Amino acid sequence: CASSFQRGPNTQYF.

The chain couples TRBV7-8 to TRBJ1-4; TRBD1 agrees at 11 bases. Germline V lookup: CDR1 SGHVS, CDR2 FQNEAQ. The CDR3 runs 19 residues. V dropped 3 bases and J dropped 3; count of bases not matched to a gene: 12. Here the CDR3 reads CASSFIAGQGARSNEKLFF. DNA for the CDR3: TGTGCCAGCAGCTTCATAGCTGGACAGGGGGCGCGGTCTAATGAAAAACTGTTTTTT.

The rearrangement links TRBV6-5 to TRBJ1-1, with 7 bases aligning to TRBD1. The CDR3 has 14 residues. V gave up 7 bases and J gave up 0 bases; unmatched junction bases: 5. The germline V gene has CDR1 MNHEY and CDR2 SVGAGI. CDR3 in amino acids: CASTTGLVNTEAFF. For the CDR3, the DNA is TGTGCCAGCACGACAGGGTTAGTGAACACTGAAGCTTTCTTT.

This clone was detected a few times. The rearrangement uses TRBV18 and TRBJ1-3, with unresolved D. The CDR3 runs to 17 residues. In germline, CDR1 is KGHSH, CDR2 LQKENI. Trimming shortened V by 6 bases and J by 0 bases, and 18 bases separated the two germline ends. The CDR3 nucleotides are TGTGCCAGCTCCGAATTTCTATCGATGAGCTCTGGAAACACCATATATTTT. Its translation is CASSEFLSMSSGNTIYF.

This chain uses TRBV19 with TRBJ2-3; D is possibly TRBD1 (6 bases). Trimming took 5 bases from V and 0 from J, leaving 15 bases between them. Germline V gene data show CDR1 as LNHDA and CDR2 as SQIVND (reference sequence). The CDR3 has 16 amino acids. CDR3 amino acids: CASSPRQAYSTDTQYF. CDR3 DNA: TGTGCCAGTAGTCCGCGACAGGCTTATAGCACAGATACGCAGTATTTT.

This sequence joins TRBV28 and TRBJ1-1, with 7 bases fitting TRBD1. Per the germline V gene, CDR1 is MDHEN and CDR2 is SYDVKM. J gave up 1 base and V 7 bases, and 15 bases lay outside the gene matches. This CDR3 spans 17 amino acids. CDR3: CASNWDLTGVGNTEAFF. In DNA, the CDR3 is TGTGCCAGCAATTGGGACCTAACAGGGGTGGGGAACACTGAAGCTTTCTTT.

The V gene is TRBV27, the J gene TRBJ2-2; no clear D. Germline CDR1 is MNHEY and CDR2 is SMNVEV (reference sequence). The germline V and J ends were trimmed by 5 bases and 3 bases, with 16 bases remaining between them. The CDR3 sequence is 16 residues long. The CDR3, as DNA: TGTGCCAGCAGTCCCACTCCCCGCAGGCACACCGGGGAGCTGTTTTTT. Amino acid sequence: CASSPTPRRHTGELFF.

This sequence joins TRBV5-6 and TRBJ2-5; 9 bases fit TRBD1. CDR1 and CDR2 (germline): SGHDT, YYEEEE. The CDR3 loop spans 16 amino acids. The V segment lost 3 bases and the J segment 1 base; nucleotides outside the gene matches: 7. The CDR3 here is CASSWRTDRGQETQYF. The CDR3 DNA follows: TGTGCCAGCAGCTGGCGAACGGACAGGGGCCAAGAGACCCAGTACTTC.

The rearrangement links TRBV27 to TRBJ1-6, with TRBD1 matching over 7 bases. Looked up from germline, CDR1 is MNHEY and CDR2 is SMNVEV (reference sequence). CDR3 length: 16 amino acids. V lost 7 bases, J lost 0 bases, and 6 bases stayed unmatched. The CDR3, as DNA: TGTGCCAGCAAGACAGGGCCAAGCTCCTATAATTCACCCCTCCACTTT. As protein: CASKTGPSSYNSPLHF.

V is TRBV28 and J is TRBJ1-6; TRBD1 matches 9 bases. Trimming took 8 bases from V and 5 from J; bases not matched to a gene: 1. Germline V lookup: CDR1 MDHEN, CDR2 SYDVKM. The CDR3 extends over 13 amino acids. CDR3 DNA: TGTGCCAGCCGGGACAGGGATAATTCACCCCTCCACTTT. Translated, it gives CASRDRDNSPLHF.

This clone has a handful of counts. V usage is TRBV28 and J usage is TRBJ2-2; unclear D gene. The V gene lost 2 bases and the J gene lost 0 bases, with 4 bases spanning the gap. The germline V gene has CDR1 MDHEN and CDR2 SYDVKM. The CDR3 covers 14 residues. In nucleotides, the CDR3 is TGTGCCAGCAGTTTACTAGCGAACACCGGGGAGCTGTTTTTT. Amino acid sequence: CASSLLANTGELFF.

J is TRBJ1-4 and V is TRBV19; TRBD1 might be the D (6 bases). Germline V gene sequence: CDR1 LNHDA, CDR2 SQIVND (reference sequence). Deletions cut 4 bases from V and 13 bases from J, with 16 bases between. CDR3 length equals 13 residues. The CDR3 region is CASSTGPEGGLFF. Here the CDR3 DNA reads TGTGCCAGTAGTACGGGGCCGGAAGGGGGACTGTTTTTT. Using reference TRBV19 and TRBJ1-4 for the parts outside the CDR3, the full variable domain is DGGITQSPKYLFRKEGQNVTLSCEQNLNHDAMYWYRQDPGQGLRLIYYSQIVNDFQKGDIAEGYSVSREKKESFPLTVTSAQKNPTAFYLCASSTGPEGGLFFGSGTQLSVL.

The V gene is TRBV3-1 (or the pseudogene TRBV3-2), the J gene TRBJ1-6; a possible D gene is TRBD1 (5 bases). Trimming removed 4 bases at V and 13 bases at J, with 20 bases between. CDR1 LGHDT and CDR2 YNNKEL come from the germline V gene (reference sequence). The CDR3 sequence is 15 residues long. The chain's CDR3 is CASSPTWDGRGPLHF. CDR3 sequence (DNA): TGTGCCAGCAGCCCTACCTGGGACGGCCGGGGGCCCCTCCACTTT.

V and J are TRBV30 and TRBJ1-4, with TRBD1 matching over 7 bases. Trimming removed 4 bases from V and 3 bases from J; junction bases left unmatched: 8. The CDR3 runs 15 residues. Germline loops: CDR1 GTSNPN, CDR2 SVGIG (reference sequence). The CDR3, as DNA: TGTGCCTGGAATTCCGCCGGGACAGCTAATGAAAAACTGTTTTTT. This translates into CAWNSAGTANEKLFF.

CDR3 amino acids: CAAGGNQPQHF. CDR3 coding DNA: TGTGCCGCGGGGGGGAATCAGCCCCAGCATTTT. The chain is built from TRBV6-4 and TRBJ1-5; a possible D gene is TRBD1 (5 bases). This CDR3 is built from 11 residues. The V gene lost 11 bases and the J gene lost 4 bases, with 9 bases spanning the gap. Germline V gene data show CDR1 as MRHNA and CDR2 as SNTAGT.

This sequence joins TRBV7-6 and TRBJ2-1, with 9 nucleotides matching TRBD2. J was trimmed by 11 bases and V by 3 bases; bases with no gene match: 20. The CDR3 loop spans 18 amino acids. CDR1 is SGHVS and CDR2 is FNYEAQ in the germline V gene. CDR3 amino acids: CASSFIPFQRGETMKQFF. In DNA, the CDR3 is TGTGCCAGCAGCTTCATACCCTTTCAGCGGGGGGAAACAATGAAGCAGTTCTTC.

This clone has more than one count but fewer than ten. The chain uses TRBV19 and TRBJ1-5; D is unclear. Between the trimmed V and J ends, which lost 5 bases and 0 bases, there was a span of 8 bases. The germline V gene has CDR1 LNHDA and CDR2 SQIVND (reference sequence). This CDR3 contains 14 residues. CDR3 coding DNA: TGTGCCAGTAGTCCTCGACATAGCAATCAGCCCCAGCATTTT. As protein: CASSPRHSNQPQHF.